The present entry profiles one T cell receptor (beta chain) with its context. There are 15 residues in the CDR3. Trimming pared 6 bases from V and 4 bases from J, leaving 15 bases between. CDR1 and CDR2 from the germline V gene are MNHEY and SVGAGI. This entry belongs to a study of shared clonotypes between healthy human individuals. Repertoires were generated with immunoSEQ multiplex PCR, while TCRdb's copy carries only in-frame clones and drops some. The sample shows over a million clones, 70% to 80% of them seen only once. The V gene is TRBV6-5, the J gene TRBJ1-4, with D perhaps matching TRBD1 (5 bases). This receptor was taken from a man younger than 35 in good health. Some clones in this sample may be carry-over from other donors' samples. The sequenced sample consisted of memory CD4+ T cells from PBMCs. Noted subset: CD45RA-negative fraction. The CDR3 sequence: CASRPVGEGNEKLFF. DNA of the CDR3: TGTGCCAGCAGACCAGTGGGGGAGGGTAATGAAAAACTGTTTTTT.